The TCR beta chain described here comes from a study of blood T cell repertoires in COVID-19. Study background: Sites in the United States, Italy and Spain provided acute and convalescent COVID-19 samples. Sources were T cells, B-cell-depleted T cells, or PBMCs; the material itself was cDNA or gDNA.

Produced via immunoSEQ multiplex PCR; TCRdb's table is partial and in-frame only. Of roughly 230,000 clones detected, approximately 89% appear once; the ten largest clones hold roughly 4.5%. Sequencing input: peripheral blood. The receptor was derived from a woman between 35 and 50 years old who had recovered from COVID-19.

The CDR3 here is CASSLSTGREKLFF. In nucleotides, the CDR3 is TGTGCCAGCAGCTTATCGACAGGGCGGGAAAAACTGTTTTTT. J is TRBJ1-4 and V is TRBV5-4; 7 positions match TRBD1. The CDR3 contains 14 residues. Germline trimming cut 2 bases from V and 8 bases from J; bases unmatched to any gene: 6. Germline V CDR1 and CDR2: SGHNT, YYREEE (reference sequence).